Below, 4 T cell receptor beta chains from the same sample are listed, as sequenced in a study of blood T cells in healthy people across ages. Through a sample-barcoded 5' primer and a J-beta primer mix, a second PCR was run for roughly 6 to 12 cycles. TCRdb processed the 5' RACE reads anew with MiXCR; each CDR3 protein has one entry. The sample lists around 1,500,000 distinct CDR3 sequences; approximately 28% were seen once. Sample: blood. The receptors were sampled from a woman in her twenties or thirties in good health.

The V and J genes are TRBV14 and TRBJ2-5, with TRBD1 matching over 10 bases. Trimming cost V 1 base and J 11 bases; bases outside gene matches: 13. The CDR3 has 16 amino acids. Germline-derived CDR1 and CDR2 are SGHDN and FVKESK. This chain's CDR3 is CASSQAFGTGEFGQYF. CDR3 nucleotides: TGTGCCAGCAGCCAAGCGTTCGGGACAGGGGAATTCGGGCAGTACTTC. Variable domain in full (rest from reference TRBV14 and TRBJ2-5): EAGVTQFPSHSVIEKGQTVTLRCDPISGHDNLYWYRRVMGKEIKFLLHFVKESKQDESGMPNNRFLAERTGGTYSTLKVQPAELEDSGVYFCASSQAFGTGEFGQYFGPGTRLLVL.

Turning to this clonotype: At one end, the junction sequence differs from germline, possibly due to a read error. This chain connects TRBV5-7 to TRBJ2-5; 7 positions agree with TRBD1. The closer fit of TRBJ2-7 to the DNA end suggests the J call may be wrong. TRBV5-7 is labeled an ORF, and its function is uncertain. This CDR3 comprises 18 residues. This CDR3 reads CASGLPLRGRLSVDEQYF. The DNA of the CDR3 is TGTGCCAGCGGCTTACCACTTAGGGGGCGCTTGTCCGTCGACGAGCAGTACTTC.

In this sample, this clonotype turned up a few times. Written as DNA, the CDR3 is TGTGCCAGCTCACCCGGACAGGGGACCGGCTACACCTTC. As protein: CASSPGQGTGYTF. This rearrangement joins TRBV18 to TRBJ1-2; 9 bases align to TRBD1. The CDR3 consists of 13 residues. Germline CDR1 is KGHSH and CDR2 is LQKENI. The V and J ends lost 3 bases and 8 bases, in that order; junction bases with no gene match: 4.

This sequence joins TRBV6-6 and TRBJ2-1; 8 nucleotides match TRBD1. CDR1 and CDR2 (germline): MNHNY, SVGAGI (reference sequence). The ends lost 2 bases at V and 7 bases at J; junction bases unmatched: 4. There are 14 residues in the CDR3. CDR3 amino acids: CASSYRGQENEQFF. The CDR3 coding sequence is TGTGCCAGCAGTTACAGGGGACAGGAAAATGAGCAGTTCTTC.